Following are 20 T cell receptor beta chains from one sample sequenced in a study of early stage breast cancer tumors. TCRdb keeps only in-frame clones here, not all; method: immunoSEQ multiplex PCR. The data hold over 5,000 clones, with around 70% observed a single time. Sequenced: breast tumor tissue. These receptor sequences come from a person between 55 and 69 years old with breast cancer.

The chain uses TRBV6-1 and TRBJ1-5; TRBD1 might be the D (6 bases). V was trimmed by 6 bases and J by 2 bases, leaving 8 bases between them. Germline CDR1 MNHNS, CDR2 SASEGT. The CDR3 length is 13 residues. The CDR3 nucleotides read TGTGCCAGCAGCGCAGGGGGCAATCAGCCCCAGCATTTT. Its translation is CASSAGGNQPQHF.

The J gene is TRBJ2-6, the V gene TRBV9; possible D gene TRBD1, 5 bases. Germline V gives CDR1 SGDLS, CDR2 YYNGEE. Trimming stripped 2 bases from V and 1 base from J, with 7 bases between. The CDR3 covers 15 residues. The CDR3 region has the DNA TGTGCCAGCAGCGTTCAGGGTTCTGGGGCCAACGTCCTGACTTTC. It is translated as CASSVQGSGANVLTF.

This clone showed up just a few times. The same CDR3 can be traced to other DNA sequences in this sample. The rearrangement links TRBV27 to TRBJ2-4, with D possibly being TRBD1 (6 bases). From germline, CDR1 is MNHEY and CDR2 SMNVEV (reference sequence). CDR3 size: 12 residues. Trimming removed 3 bases from V and 8 bases from J, with 8 bases in between. CDR3 sequence: CASSFRGDIQYF. The CDR3 bases are TGTGCCAGCAGTTTCAGGGGCGACATTCAGTACTTC.

This sequence joins TRBV2 and TRBJ1-1; unclear D gene. The CDR3 length is 11 residues. V dropped 8 bases and J dropped 6 bases, with 10 bases sitting between them. Germline CDR1 reads SNHLY; CDR2 reads FYNNEI. The CDR3 coding sequence is TGTGCCAGCCCCATGGTCTCTGAAGCTTTCTTT. It yields the protein CASPMVSEAFF.

The chain employs TRBV30 and TRBJ2-7, with 7 positions matching TRBD2. From germline, CDR1 is GTSNPN and CDR2 SVGIG (reference sequence). The V gene end was trimmed by 0 bases and the J gene end by 4 bases; junction bases not matched to a gene: 6. This CDR3 spans 14 amino acids. CDR3 in DNA: TGTGCCTGGAGTGTACCCCCGGGGGGATACGAGCAGTACTTC. It yields the protein CAWSVPPGGYEQYF.

The V gene is TRBV19, the J gene TRBJ2-1, with TRBD1 matching over 7 bases. Germline trimming cut 7 bases from V and 0 bases from J; bases unmatched to any gene: 6. CDR3 length equals 15 residues. Germline CDR1 LNHDA, CDR2 SQIVND (reference sequence). The CDR3 here is CASIPDRSSYNEQFF. The CDR3 coding sequence is TGTGCCAGTATTCCGGACAGGAGCTCCTACAATGAGCAGTTCTTC.

The CDR3 loop reads CASMRGAQGYEQYF. The CDR3 DNA reads as TGTGCCAGCATGCGGGGGGCGCAGGGCTACGAGCAGTACTTC. The chain recombines TRBV2 with TRBJ2-7; 8 bases align to TRBD2. The ends lost 7 bases at V and 3 bases at J; junction bases unmatched: 8. Germline CDR1 reads SNHLY; CDR2 reads FYNNEI. This CDR3 is built from 14 residues.

This chain links TRBV19 with TRBJ1-1; no definite D call. V lost 5 bases and J lost 1, with 11 bases in between. Germline CDR1 reads LNHDA; CDR2 reads SQIVND (reference sequence). The CDR3 loop spans 14 amino acids. This CDR3 is CASSPAWGNTEAFF. The CDR3 nucleotides read TGTGCCAGTAGTCCGGCATGGGGGAACACTGAAGCTTTCTTT. Supplemented by reference TRBV19 and TRBJ1-1, the full variable domain reads DGGITQSPKYLFRKEGQNVTLSCEQNLNHDAMYWYRQDPGQGLRLIYYSQIVNDFQKGDIAEGYSVSREKKESFPLTVTSAQKNPTAFYLCASSPAWGNTEAFFGQGTRLTVV.

The chain is built from TRBV14 and TRBJ2-2, with D possibly being TRBD2 (5 bases). The V end lost 1 base, the J end lost 4 bases, and 13 bases lay between the germline ends. CDR3 length equals 16 residues. Germline assignment: CDR1 SGHDN and CDR2 FVKESK. In DNA form, the CDR3 reads TGTGCCAGCAGCCAAGTTGGAAGGGAGTTCACCGGGGAGCTGTTTTTT. Translation gives CASSQVGREFTGELFF.

The chain is built from TRBV4-3 and TRBJ2-1; either TRBD1 or TRBD2 may supply D (5 bases each). The CDR3 extends over 15 amino acids. V was trimmed by 4 bases and J by 5 bases, leaving 15 bases between them. Germline V CDR1 and CDR2: LGHNA, YSLEER. The CDR3 is CASSPGLAEHNEQFF. CDR3 sequence (DNA): TGCGCCAGCAGCCCGGGGCTAGCCGAGCACAATGAGCAGTTCTTC.

The chain has TRBV11-3 and TRBJ2-3; unclear D gene. CDR1 and CDR2 from the germline V gene are SGHNT and YENEEA. V dropped 3 bases and J dropped 6 bases, with 13 bases sitting between them. CDR3 length: 14 residues. The CDR3 sequence is CASSFGDLADTQYF. In DNA, the CDR3 is TGTGCCAGCAGCTTTGGCGACCTGGCCGATACGCAGTATTTT.

This chain connects TRBV18 to TRBJ1-1, with TRBD1 identical over 7 bases. CDR1 is KGHSH and CDR2 is LQKENI in the germline V gene. The J segment lost 0 bases and the V segment lost 2 bases, leaving 6 bases of the junction unmatched. CDR3 size: 16 residues. CDR3 coding DNA: TGTGCCAGCTCACCAGGGATACAGGGGTTGAACACTGAAGCTTTCTTT. Its translation: CASSPGIQGLNTEAFF.

This clone has more than one count but fewer than ten. The conserved phenylalanine or tryptophan is not found at the CDR3 terminus, so this likely reflects a read error. The limits of the CDR3 on the DNA are not certain, so only TCRdb's listed CDR3 is given. V is TRBV2 and J is TRBJ2-7; the table names TRBD1, a call not compared with the DNA. The CDR3 length equals 8 residues, ends included. Germline CDR1 is SNHLY and CDR2 is FYNNEI. CDR3 sequence: CASSGAQI.

The V gene is TRBV19, the J gene TRBJ2-7, with D perhaps matching TRBD2 (6 bases). Germline lookup yields CDR1 LNHDA and CDR2 SQIVND (reference sequence). V was clipped by 6 bases and J by 5 bases, with 20 bases between them. The CDR3 is 15 amino acids. DNA for the CDR3: TGTGCCAGTAGAGGAGGCGGGACGAAGCGGGACGAGCAGTACTTC. Its translation: CASRGGGTKRDEQYF.

The chain is built from TRBV4-2 and TRBJ2-1; 10 positions agree with TRBD1. The CDR3 runs 17 residues. Per germline, CDR1 LGHNA and CDR2 YNFKEQ. V dropped 6 bases and J dropped 7; count of bases not matched to a gene: 15. For the CDR3, the DNA is TGTGCCAGCAGTCGAGGCCTCAGGACAGGGGGGGGAAATGAGCAGTTCTTC. As protein: CASSRGLRTGGGNEQFF.

V gene TRBV28 combines with J gene TRBJ2-5; 10 bases are a match to TRBD2. V lost 2 bases to trimming and J lost 4 bases; unmatched junction nucleotides: 4. Germline V gene data show CDR1 as MDHEN and CDR2 as SYDVKM. The CDR3 runs 15 residues. The CDR3 DNA is TGTGCCAGCAGTTTACCCCTAGCGGGAGTAGAGACCCAGTACTTC. Residues: CASSLPLAGVETQYF.

The chain employs TRBV6-5 and TRBJ2-4; 7 nucleotides agree with TRBD2. The junction had 12 bases not matched to a gene; V was cut back by 7 bases and J by 9 bases. Germline assignment: CDR1 MNHEY and CDR2 SVGAGI. The CDR3 is made up of 14 amino acids. CDR3 sequence: CASTRWGGVIIQYF. DNA of the CDR3: TGTGCCAGCACCCGGTGGGGGGGGGTAATCATTCAGTACTTC.

The V and J genes are TRBV6-4 and TRBJ2-1; 9 bases are shared with TRBD2. Germline CDR1 reads MRHNA; CDR2 reads SNTAGT. Trimming cost V 0 bases and J 6 bases; bases outside gene matches: 3. The CDR3 spans 15 residues. CDR3 sequence reads: CASSDSISGSNEQFF. The DNA for the CDR3 is TGTGCCAGCAGTGACTCGATTAGCGGGAGCAATGAGCAGTTCTTC.

V gene TRBV6-6 combines with J gene TRBJ2-1; 7 bases match TRBD2. From germline, CDR1 is MNHNY and CDR2 SVGAGI (reference sequence). The CDR3 spans 16 residues. The V segment lost 5 bases and the J segment 0 bases; nucleotides outside the gene matches: 7. CDR3 coding DNA: TGTGCCAGCAGTCCAGCGGGACGGAGCTCCTACAATGAGCAGTTCTTC. As protein: CASSPAGRSSYNEQFF.

The gene calls are TRBV6-5 and TRBJ2-7; TRBD1 agrees at 11 bases. This CDR3 has 16 amino acids. The V segment lost 4 bases and the J segment 5 bases; nucleotides outside the gene matches: 10. Per the germline V gene, CDR1 is MNHEY and CDR2 is SVGAGI. The CDR3 here is CASSLTPGQGVHEQYF. The CDR3, as DNA: TGTGCCAGCAGTTTAACTCCGGGACAGGGGGTCCACGAGCAGTACTTC.